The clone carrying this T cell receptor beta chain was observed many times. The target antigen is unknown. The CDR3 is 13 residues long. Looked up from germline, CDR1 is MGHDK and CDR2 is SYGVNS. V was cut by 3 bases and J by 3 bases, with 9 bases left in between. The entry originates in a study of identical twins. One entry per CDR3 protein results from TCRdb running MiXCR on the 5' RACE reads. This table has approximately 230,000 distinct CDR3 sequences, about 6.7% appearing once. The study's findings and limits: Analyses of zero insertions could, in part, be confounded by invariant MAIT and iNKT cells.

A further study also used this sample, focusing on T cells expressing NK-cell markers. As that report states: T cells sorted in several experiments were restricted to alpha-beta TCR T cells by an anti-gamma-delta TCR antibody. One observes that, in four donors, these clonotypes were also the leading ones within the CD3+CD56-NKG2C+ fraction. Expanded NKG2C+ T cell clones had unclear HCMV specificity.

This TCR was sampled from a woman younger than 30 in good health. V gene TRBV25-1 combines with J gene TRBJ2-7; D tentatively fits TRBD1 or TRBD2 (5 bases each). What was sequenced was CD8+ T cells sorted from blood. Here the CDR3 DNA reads TGTGCCAGCAGTGAGGGGGTCGGCTACGAGCAGTACTTC. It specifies CASSEGVGYEQYF.